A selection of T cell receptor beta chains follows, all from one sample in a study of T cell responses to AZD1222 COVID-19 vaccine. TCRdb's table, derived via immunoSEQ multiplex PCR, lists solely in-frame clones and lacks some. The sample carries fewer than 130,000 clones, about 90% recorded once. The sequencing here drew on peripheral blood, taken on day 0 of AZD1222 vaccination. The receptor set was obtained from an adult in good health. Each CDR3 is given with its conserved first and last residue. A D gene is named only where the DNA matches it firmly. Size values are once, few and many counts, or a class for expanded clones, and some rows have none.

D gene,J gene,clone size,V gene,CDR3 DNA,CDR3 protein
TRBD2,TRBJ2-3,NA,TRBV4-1,TGCGCCAGCAGCCAAGAAACTAGCGGGGGGGCATATACGCAGTATTTT,CASSQETSGGAYTQYF
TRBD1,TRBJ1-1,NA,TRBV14,TGTGCCAGCAGCCAAGACAGGACAGGGGGCCTCACTGAAGCTTTCTTT,CASSQDRTGGLTEAFF
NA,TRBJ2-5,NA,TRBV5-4,TGTGCCAGCAGCACCGGGGAGACCCAGTACTTC,CASSTGETQYF
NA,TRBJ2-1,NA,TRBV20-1,TGCAGTGCTAGAAACGGCGGTGAGCAGTTCTTC,CSARNGGEQFF
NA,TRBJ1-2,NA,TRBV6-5,TGTGCCAGCAGTTACGCCTCTTCAGGGAACTATGGCTACACCTTC,CASSYASSGNYGYTF
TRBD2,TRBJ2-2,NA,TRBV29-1,TGCAGCGTTGGTAGGACTAGCGGGGGTACCGGGGAGCTGTTTTTT,CSVGRTSGGTGELFF
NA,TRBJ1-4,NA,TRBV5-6,TGTGCCAGCAGCTGGACCGGACGGACCCTCTCCCTTAATGAAAAACTGTTTTTT,CASSWTGRTLSLNEKLFF
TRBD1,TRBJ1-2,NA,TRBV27,TGTGCCAGCAGTCGGGGACAGGGGGCGCCTAACTATGGCTACACCTTC,CASSRGQGAPNYGYTF
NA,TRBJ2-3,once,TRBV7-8,TGTGCCAGCAGCTTAGTGTGGGGGGGCACAGATACGCAGTATTTT,CASSLVWGGTDTQYF
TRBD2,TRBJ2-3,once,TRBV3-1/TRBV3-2,TGTGCCAGCAGCCCCCCCAGGCGGGGGGGATGGACAGATACGCAGTATTTT,CASSPPRRGGWTDTQYF
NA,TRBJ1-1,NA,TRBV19,TGTGCCAGTAGTCTCCCCCGGGGGCTTAAAACTTTCTTT,CASSLPRGLKTFF
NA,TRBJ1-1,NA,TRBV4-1,TGCGCCAGCAGCCAAGAAGGACGGGGGGGGAACACTGAAGCTTTCTTT,CASSQEGRGGNTEAFF
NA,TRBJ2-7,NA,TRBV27,TGTGCCAGCAGCCTTAGGCGGGTCAGGGGCGAGCAGTACTTC,CASSLRRVRGEQYF
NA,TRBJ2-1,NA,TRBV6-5,TGTGCCAGCAGTTCAAGAACAGGGAAATATGAGCAGTTCTTC,CASSSRTGKYEQFF
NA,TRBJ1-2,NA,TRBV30,TGTGCCTGTCCTCCCCTCCGGGACGGTCGCTATGGCTACACCTTC,CACPPLRDGRYGYTF
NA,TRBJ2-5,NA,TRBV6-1,TGTGCCAGCAGTGAACCCGGGGGTCGAGAGACCCAGTACTTC,CASSEPGGRETQYF
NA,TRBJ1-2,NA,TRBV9,TGTGCCAGCAGCGGCCGGGGTCCAGAAGGTGGCTACACCTTC,CASSGRGPEGGYTF
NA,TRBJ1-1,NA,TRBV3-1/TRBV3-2,TGTGCCAGCAGCCAAGCCGGGCAGTGGGTTAGTGGAGCTTTCTTT,CASSQAGQWVSGAFF
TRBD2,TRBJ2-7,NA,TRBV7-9,TGTGCCAGCAGTCCAGAGCCTAGCGGGGGGAATCACGAGCAGTACTTC,CASSPEPSGGNHEQYF
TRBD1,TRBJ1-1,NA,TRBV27,TGTGCCAGCAGTTACAGGGGGAACACTGAAGCTTTCTTT,CASSYRGNTEAFF
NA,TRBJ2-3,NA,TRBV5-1,TGCGCCAGCAGCCTGAGCACAGGGTTCACAGATACGCAGTATTTT,CASSLSTGFTDTQYF
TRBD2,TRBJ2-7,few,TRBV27,TGTGCCAGCAGTACACCCGGGACTAGCGACCACGAGCAGTACTTC,CASSTPGTSDHEQYF
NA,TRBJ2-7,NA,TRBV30,TGTGCCTGGAGTGTAGGACACATCTCCTACGAGCAGTACTTC,CAWSVGHISYEQYF
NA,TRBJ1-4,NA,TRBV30,TGTGCCTGGAGTATGGGGCAGGGAAGTGAAAAACTGTTTTTT,CAWSMGQGSEKLFF
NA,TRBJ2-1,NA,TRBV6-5,TGTGCCAGTTCAAAAAACAGGAATGAGCAGTTCTTC,CASSKNRNEQFF
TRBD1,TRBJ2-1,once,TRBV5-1,TGCGCCAGCAGCGGGGGACAGAGCTACAATGAGCAGTTCTTC,CASSGGQSYNEQFF
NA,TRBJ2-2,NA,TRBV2,TGTGCCAGCGGGTGGGGGGCGGTCACCGGGGAGCTGTTTTTT,CASGWGAVTGELFF
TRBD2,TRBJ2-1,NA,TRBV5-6,TGTGCCAGCAGCTTGGGAGCGGGGGTCTCCTACAATGAGCAGTTCTTC,CASSLGAGVSYNEQFF
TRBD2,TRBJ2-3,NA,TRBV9,TGTGCCAGCAGCCCCCGGACTAGCGGGGGCACAGATACGCAGTATTTT,CASSPRTSGGTDTQYF
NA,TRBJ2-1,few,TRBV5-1,TGCGCCAGCAGCTTGGCCGAGGGGCCCGGGGAGCAGTTCTTC,CASSLAEGPGEQFF